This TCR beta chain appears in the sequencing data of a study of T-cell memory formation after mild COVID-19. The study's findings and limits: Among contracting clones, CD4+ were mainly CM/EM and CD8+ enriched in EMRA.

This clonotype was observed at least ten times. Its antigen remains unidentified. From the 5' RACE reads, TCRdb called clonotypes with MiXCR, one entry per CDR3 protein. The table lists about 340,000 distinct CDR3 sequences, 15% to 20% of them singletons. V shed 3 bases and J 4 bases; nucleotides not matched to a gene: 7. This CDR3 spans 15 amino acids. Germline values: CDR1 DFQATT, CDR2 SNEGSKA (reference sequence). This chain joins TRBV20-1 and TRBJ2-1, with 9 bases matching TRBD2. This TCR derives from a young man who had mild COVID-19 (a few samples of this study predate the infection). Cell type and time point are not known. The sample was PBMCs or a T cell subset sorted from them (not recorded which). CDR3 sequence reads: CSASRLAGRYNEQFF. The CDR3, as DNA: TGCAGTGCTAGTCGGCTAGCGGGGAGGTACAATGAGCAGTTCTTC.